This entry is about one T cell receptor (beta chain). Its antigen is not known. Clones were sequenced by immunoSEQ multiplex PCR, and TCRdb holds only the in-frame ones, with some missing. The profile shows around 990,000 clones, 77% of them singletons. The data stem from a study of shared clonotypes between healthy human individuals. Regarding the study as a whole: Rarefaction gave evidence that sorted-subset sequencing remained incomplete despite large depth. The study found about 4.6% of naive CD4 clonotypes shared across four donors. The study sampled only blood, and tissue repertoires likely differ. Clonotypes which were not shared had lower generation probabilities than clonotypes that all four donors shared.

This CDR3 comprises 12 residues. From germline, CDR1 is MNHNS and CDR2 SASEGT. The V end was cut by 6 bases, the J end by 6 bases, with 9 bases between. The receptor's source is a man younger than 30 in good health. Some clones in this sample may be carry-over from other donors' samples. What was sequenced was memory CD4+ T cells from PBMCs. Subset denoted: CD45RA-negative fraction. The rearrangement uses TRBV6-1 and TRBJ2-1; D not resolved. The CDR3 DNA is TGTGCCAGCAGAGTTCCTAGCAATGAGCAGTTCTTC. Its translation: CASRVPSNEQFF.